Listed here is a single TCR beta chain. The antigen remains undetermined. These data come from a study of metastatic and nonmetastatic thyroid tumors. Thyroid surgery was preceded by no treatment in any patient. Study results and caveats: It was reportedly found that TCR beta diversity was significantly higher in malignant thyroid tumors than in benign nodules, a difference seen in both blood and tumor samples.

Trimming took off 6 bases at V and 0 bases at J, with 12 bases between the two ends. Looked up from germline, CDR1 is SGHNT and CDR2 is YENEEA. There are 15 residues in the CDR3. In the original processing: The study's classifier, a distant-metastasis tool for papillary thyroid cancer, was built using CDR3 differences across clinicopathological groups. TCRdb used MiXCR to call clones anew from the PCR reads. The V and J calls reflect TCRdb's pipeline rather than the authors' work. Of some 11,000 clones in the sample, under 25% were seen once. The chain couples TRBV11-3 to TRBJ1-3, with D unclear. The TCR originated in a female donor with papillary thyroid cancer or a benign thyroid nodule (not recorded which). Some clones in this sample may be carry-over from other donors' samples. Sequenced input: adjacent normal tissue. CDR3 sequence (DNA): TGTGCCAGCAGTTCGAACGGGCTCTCTGGAAACACCATATATTTT. Translation gives CASSSNGLSGNTIYF. Looking up the rest from reference TRBV11-3 and TRBJ1-3 gives the full variable domain: EAGVVQSPRYKIIEKKQPVAFWCNPISGHNTLYWYLQNLGQGPELLIRYENEEAVDDSQLPKDRFSAERLKGVDSTLKIQPAELGDSAVYLCASSSNGLSGNTIYFGEGSWLTVV.